The present entry profiles one T cell receptor beta chain with its context. The data were taken from a study of blood T cell repertoires in COVID-19. Study context: COVID-19 samples, acute and convalescent, were from the United States, Italy and Spain. PBMCs, B-cell-depleted T cells, or T cells provided the cDNA or gDNA that made up the material.

Original analysis: Amplification of reference gene primers provided the estimated nucleated cell counts. Repertoires were generated with immunoSEQ multiplex PCR, while TCRdb's copy carries only in-frame clones and drops some. For V, J and clone size, that table is used; D and trimming come from the DNA. The table lists 100,000 or so clones, about 91% of them singletons. The CDR3 loop spans 14 amino acids. Trimming left V 5 bases short and J 5 bases short, with 16 bases between. The germline V gene encodes CDR1 SQVTM and CDR2 ANQGSEA. The specimen was peripheral blood. The chain joins TRBV29-1 to TRBJ2-1; perhaps TRBD2 as D (6 bases). This sequence originates from a man aged 45-65 years with acute or convalescent COVID-19. The CDR3 region is CSVYRDSGHNEQFF. Written as DNA, the CDR3 is TGCAGCGTTTACCGGGACTCAGGACACAATGAGCAGTTCTTC.